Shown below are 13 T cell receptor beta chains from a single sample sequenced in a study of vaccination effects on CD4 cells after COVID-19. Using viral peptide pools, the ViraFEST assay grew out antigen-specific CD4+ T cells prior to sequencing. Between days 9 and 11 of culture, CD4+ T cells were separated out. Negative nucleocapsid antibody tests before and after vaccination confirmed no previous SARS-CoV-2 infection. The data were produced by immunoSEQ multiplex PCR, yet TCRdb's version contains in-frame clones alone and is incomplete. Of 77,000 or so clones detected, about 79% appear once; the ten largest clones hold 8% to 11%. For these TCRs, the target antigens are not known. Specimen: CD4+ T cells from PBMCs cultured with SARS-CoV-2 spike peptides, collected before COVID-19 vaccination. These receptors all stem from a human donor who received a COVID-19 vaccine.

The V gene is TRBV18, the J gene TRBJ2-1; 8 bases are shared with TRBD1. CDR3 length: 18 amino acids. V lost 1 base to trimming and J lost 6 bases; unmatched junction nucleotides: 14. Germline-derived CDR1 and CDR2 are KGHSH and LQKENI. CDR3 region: CASSPQKTGVPTPNEQFF. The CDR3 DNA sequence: TGTGCCAGCTCACCACAAAAGACAGGGGTCCCTACCCCCAATGAGCAGTTCTTC.

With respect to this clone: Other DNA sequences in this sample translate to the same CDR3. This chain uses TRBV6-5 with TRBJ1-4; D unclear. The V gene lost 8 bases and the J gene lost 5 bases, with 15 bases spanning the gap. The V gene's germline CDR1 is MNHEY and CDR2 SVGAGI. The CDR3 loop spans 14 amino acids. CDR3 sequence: CASSRTAGNEKLFF. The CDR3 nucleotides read TGTGCCAGCTCTAGAACAGCTGGGAATGAAAAACTGTTTTTT.

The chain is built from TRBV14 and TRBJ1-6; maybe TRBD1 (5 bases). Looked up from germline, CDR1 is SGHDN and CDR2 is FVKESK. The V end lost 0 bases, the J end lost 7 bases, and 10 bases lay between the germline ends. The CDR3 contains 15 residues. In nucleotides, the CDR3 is TGTGCCAGCAGCCAAGAAAGGGGATTGAATTCACCCCTCCACTTT. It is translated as CASSQERGLNSPLHF.

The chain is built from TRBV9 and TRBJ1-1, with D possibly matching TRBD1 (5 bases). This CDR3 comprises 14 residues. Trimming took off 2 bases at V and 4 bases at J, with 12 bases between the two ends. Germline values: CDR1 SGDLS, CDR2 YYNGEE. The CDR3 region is CASSVFGGTTEAFF. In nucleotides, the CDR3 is TGTGCCAGCAGCGTGTTCGGCGGGACCACTGAAGCTTTCTTT.

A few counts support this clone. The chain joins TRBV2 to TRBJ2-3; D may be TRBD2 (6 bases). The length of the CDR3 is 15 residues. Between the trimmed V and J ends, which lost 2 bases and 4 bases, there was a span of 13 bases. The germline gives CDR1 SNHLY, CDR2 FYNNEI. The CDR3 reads CASSETGVYPDTQYF. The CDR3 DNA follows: TGTGCCAGCAGTGAAACGGGAGTATACCCAGATACGCAGTATTTT.

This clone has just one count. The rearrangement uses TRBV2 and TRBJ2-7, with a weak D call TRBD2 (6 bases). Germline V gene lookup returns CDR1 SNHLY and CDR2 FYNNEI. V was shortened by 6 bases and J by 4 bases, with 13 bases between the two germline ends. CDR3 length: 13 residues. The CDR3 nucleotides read TGTGCCAGCAGGGAGGGACGCCTATACGAGCAGTACGTC. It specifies CASREGRLYEQYV.

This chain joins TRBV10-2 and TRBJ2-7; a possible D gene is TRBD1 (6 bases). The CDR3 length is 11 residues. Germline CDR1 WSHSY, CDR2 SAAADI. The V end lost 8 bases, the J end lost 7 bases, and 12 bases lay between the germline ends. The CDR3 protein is CASGTGTEQYV. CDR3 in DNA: TGCGCCAGCGGCACCGGGACAGAGCAGTACGTC.

This chain's CDR3 is CASSLARGGRETQYF. The CDR3 DNA is TGCGCCAGCAGCTTGGCACGGGGGGGCCGGGAGACCCAGTACTTC. V and J are TRBV5-1 and TRBJ2-5; 8 bases agree with TRBD2. Germline values: CDR1 SGHRS, CDR2 YFSETQ. The CDR3 loop spans 15 amino acids. Losses at the gene ends were 0 bases for V and 5 bases for J; bases not matched to a gene: 6.

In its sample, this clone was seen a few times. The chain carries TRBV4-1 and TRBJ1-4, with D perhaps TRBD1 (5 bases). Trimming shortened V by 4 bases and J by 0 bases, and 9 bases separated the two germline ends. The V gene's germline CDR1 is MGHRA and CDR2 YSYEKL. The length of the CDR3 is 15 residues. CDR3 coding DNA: TGCGCCAGCAGCCGGCCAGGGTCAACTAATGAAAAACTGTTTTTT. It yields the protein CASSRPGSTNEKLFF.

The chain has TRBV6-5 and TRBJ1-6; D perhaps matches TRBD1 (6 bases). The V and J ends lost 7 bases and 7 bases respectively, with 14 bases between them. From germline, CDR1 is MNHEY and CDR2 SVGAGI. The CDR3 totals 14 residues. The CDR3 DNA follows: TGTGCCAGCAATCAACAGGGTTTGAATTCACCCCTCCACTTT. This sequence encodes CASNQQGLNSPLHF.

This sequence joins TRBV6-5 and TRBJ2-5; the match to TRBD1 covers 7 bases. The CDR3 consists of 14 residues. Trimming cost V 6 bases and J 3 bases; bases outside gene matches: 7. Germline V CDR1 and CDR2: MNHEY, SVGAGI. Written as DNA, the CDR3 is TGTGCCAGCAGGACCGGGACAGCGAAAGAGACCCAGTACTTC. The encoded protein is CASRTGTAKETQYF.

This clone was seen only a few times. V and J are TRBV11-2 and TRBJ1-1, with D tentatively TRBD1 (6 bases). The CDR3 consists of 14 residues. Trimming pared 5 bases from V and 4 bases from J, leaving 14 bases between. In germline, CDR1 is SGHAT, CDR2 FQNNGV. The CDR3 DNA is TGTGCCAGCAGCCCAACAGGGCGGCTCACTGAAGCTTTCTTT. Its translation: CASSPTGRLTEAFF.

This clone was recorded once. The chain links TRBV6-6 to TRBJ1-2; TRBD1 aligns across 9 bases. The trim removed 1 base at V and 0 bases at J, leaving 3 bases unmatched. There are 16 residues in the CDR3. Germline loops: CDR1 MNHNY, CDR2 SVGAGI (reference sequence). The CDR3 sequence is CASSYLDRGANYGYTF. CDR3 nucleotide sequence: TGTGCCAGCAGTTACTTGGACAGGGGCGCTAACTATGGCTACACCTTC.